The 27 T cell receptor beta chains listed next were all sequenced from one sample in a study of T cell responses to AZD1222 COVID-19 vaccine. Assay: immunoSEQ multiplex PCR; the TCRdb copy retains only in-frame clones and omits some. The table lists 90,000 or so clones, 75% to 90% of them singletons, with under 20% in the top ten. The sample here was peripheral blood, taken on day 0 of AZD1222 vaccination. The origin of the receptors is an adult in good health.

The chain joins TRBV29-1 to TRBJ1-5; D gene unclear. V dropped 8 bases and J dropped 0 bases, with 11 bases sitting between them. The germline CDR1 and CDR2 sequences are SQVTM and ANQGSEA. The CDR3 has 13 amino acids. This CDR3 is CSITENSNQPQHF. In DNA form, the CDR3 reads TGCAGCATCACAGAAAATAGCAATCAGCCCCAGCATTTT.

Only one count was recorded for this clone. V gene TRBV5-7 combines with J gene TRBJ1-1; D not certain. TRBV5-7 is placed among ORFs of uncertain function. The length of the CDR3 is 14 residues. V dropped 3 bases and J dropped 1 base, with 10 bases sitting between them. CDR3 DNA: TGTGCCAGCAGCTATTCCTCCAGGAACACTGAAGCTTTCTTT. This translates into CASSYSSRNTEAFF.

The chain has TRBV3-1 (or the pseudogene TRBV3-2) and TRBJ1-1; tentative D call: TRBD1 (5 bases). This CDR3 region has 13 residues. V lost 7 bases and J lost 4, with 13 bases in between. CDR1 and CDR2 (germline): LGHDT, YNNKEL (reference sequence). This chain's CDR3 is CASIGGDGTEAFF. CDR3 nucleotides: TGTGCCAGCATCGGGGGGGACGGCACTGAAGCTTTCTTT.

This clone was counted a few times. CDR3 nucleotide sequence: TGTGCCACCAGCAGGCCCTCCCTCGGAACTGAAGCTTTCTTT. It specifies CATSRPSLGTEAFF. The chain links TRBV15 to TRBJ1-1; no clear D gene. There are 14 residues in the CDR3. V was cut by 3 bases and J by 5 bases, with 13 bases left in between. Germline V gene sequence: CDR1 LNHNV, CDR2 YYDKDF (reference sequence). The full variable domain, rest sourced from reference TRBV15 and TRBJ1-1, is DAMVIQNPRYQVTQFGKPVTLSCSQTLNHNVMYWYQQKSSQAPKLLFHYYDKDFNNEADTPDNFQSRRPNTSFCFLDIRSPGLGDTAMYLCATSRPSLGTEAFFGQGTRLTVV.

The chain uses TRBV2 and TRBJ2-3; weak D call: TRBD1 (6 bases). Trimming took 6 bases from V and 3 from J, leaving 13 bases between them. Germline V gene sequence: CDR1 SNHLY, CDR2 FYNNEI. The CDR3 consists of 14 residues. The chain's CDR3 is CASSGQLRTDTQYF. CDR3 coding DNA: TGTGCCAGCAGCGGACAGCTGAGGACAGATACGCAGTATTTT.

This chain connects TRBV5-6 to TRBJ1-6; no clear D gene. Germline CDR1 SGHDT, CDR2 YYEEEE. V lost 2 bases and J lost 7, with 10 bases in between. This CDR3 is 14 amino acids long. This CDR3 is CASSFGGKNSPLHF. CDR3 in DNA: TGTGCCAGCAGCTTTGGTGGGAAAAATTCACCCCTCCACTTT. The full variable domain, completed using reference TRBV5-6 and TRBJ1-6, is DAGVTQSPTHLIKTRGQQVTLRCSPKSGHDTVSWYQQALGQGPQFIFQYYEEEERQRGNFPDRFSGHQFPNYSSELNVNALLLGDSALYLCASSFGGKNSPLHFGNGTRLTVT.

The chain links TRBV28 to TRBJ1-2, with 7 bases fitting TRBD1. The germline CDR1 and CDR2 sequences are MDHEN and SYDVKM. With 5 bases clipped from V and 8 bases from J, the junction kept 5 bases outside the gene matches. The CDR3 length is 12 residues. CDR3 nucleotide sequence: TGTGCCAGCAGTGACAGGGTCGGCGGCTACACCTTC. Encoded protein: CASSDRVGGYTF.

The chain recombines TRBV5-6 with TRBJ2-7, with D unresolved. Trimming left V 1 base short and J 4 bases short, with 12 bases between. CDR1 SGHDT and CDR2 YYEEEE come from the germline V gene. The CDR3 has 14 amino acids. The CDR3, as DNA: TGTGCCAGCAGCTTGCAAACTGGAAGATACGAGCAGTACTTC. As protein: CASSLQTGRYEQYF.

Details on this clone: Other DNA sequences in this specimen translate into the identical CDR3. The chain has TRBV19 and TRBJ1-1, with unresolved D. V was clipped by 3 bases and J by 2 bases, with 10 bases between them. This CDR3 spans 14 amino acids. Germline loops: CDR1 LNHDA, CDR2 SQIVND (reference sequence). The CDR3 reads CASSIGGRNTEAFF. The CDR3 coding sequence is TGTGCCAGTAGTATCGGCGGCAGAAACACTGAAGCTTTCTTT.

The chain joins TRBV28 to TRBJ2-7; possible D gene TRBD1, 6 bases. The V and J ends lost 6 bases and 3 bases respectively, with 18 bases between them. Per the germline V gene, CDR1 is MDHEN and CDR2 is SYDVKM. The CDR3 extends over 15 amino acids. The chain's CDR3 is CASRTLPGHGYEQYF. CDR3 sequence (DNA): TGTGCCAGCAGAACACTCCCGGGACATGGCTACGAGCAGTACTTC.

The chain is built from TRBV28 and TRBJ2-7, with 10 nucleotides matching TRBD2. V lost 3 bases, J lost 4 bases, and 6 bases stayed unmatched. In germline, CDR1 is MDHEN, CDR2 SYDVKM. This CDR3 is built from 15 residues. CDR3 protein: CASSLGASGGYEQYF. In DNA, the CDR3 is TGTGCCAGCAGTTTGGGGGCTAGCGGGGGATACGAGCAGTACTTC.

This clone has more than one count but fewer than ten. The genes are TRBV15 and TRBJ2-5; the match to TRBD2 covers 7 bases. Germline V lookup: CDR1 LNHNV, CDR2 YYDKDF (reference sequence). The trim removed 8 bases at V and 2 bases at J, leaving 8 bases unmatched. The CDR3 consists of 14 residues. CDR3 amino acids: CATARDYRQETQYF. CDR3 bases: TGTGCCACCGCCCGGGACTACCGACAAGAGACCCAGTACTTC.

The genes are TRBV4-1 and TRBJ1-5; no firm D call. V was trimmed by 0 bases and J by 2 bases, leaving 8 bases between them. This CDR3 has 15 residues. The V gene's germline CDR1 is MGHRA and CDR2 YSYEKL. CDR3 in amino acids: CASSQEKGGNQPQHF. The CDR3 DNA follows: TGCGCCAGCAGCCAAGAGAAGGGAGGCAATCAGCCCCAGCATTTT.

The chain recombines TRBV5-4 with TRBJ1-2; no firm D call. Trimming left V 1 base short and J 6 bases short, with 7 bases between. CDR3 length equals 12 residues. In germline, CDR1 is SGHNT, CDR2 YYREEE (reference sequence). Written as DNA, the CDR3 is TGTGCCAGCAGCTTGCCTGGCGATGGCTACACCTTC. Protein sequence: CASSLPGDGYTF.

The gene calls are TRBV29-1 and TRBJ2-3, with a tentative D call TRBD1 (5 bases). Germline CDR1 SQVTM, CDR2 ANQGSEA. This CDR3 is built from 13 residues. Deletions cut 4 bases from V and 1 base from J, with 9 bases between. The chain's CDR3 is CSVVRAGTDTQYF. DNA for the CDR3: TGCAGCGTTGTCAGGGCGGGCACAGATACGCAGTATTTT.

The V and J genes are TRBV24-1 and TRBJ2-3; either TRBD1 or TRBD2 may fit D (6 bases each). V lost 6 bases, J lost 1 base, and 10 bases lay in between. Germline V gene lookup returns CDR1 KGHDR and CDR2 SFDVKD. This CDR3 region has 14 residues. This CDR3 reads CATSRGPGTDTQYF. The CDR3 nucleotides are TGTGCCACCAGTCGGGGGCCTGGCACAGATACGCAGTATTTT.

The genes are TRBV28 and TRBJ1-6; D remains unclear. There are 17 residues in the CDR3. Germline V gives CDR1 MDHEN, CDR2 SYDVKM. V was clipped by 1 base and J by 0 bases, with 10 bases between them. The CDR3, as DNA: TGTGCCAGCAGTTTATATGGCAGCTCCTCCTATAATTCACCCCTCCACTTT. It is translated as CASSLYGSSSYNSPLHF.

This chain uses TRBV19 with TRBJ1-3; the D gene is possibly TRBD1 (5 bases). This CDR3 contains 14 residues. Per the germline V gene, CDR1 is LNHDA and CDR2 is SQIVND (reference sequence). With 9 bases removed from V and 0 bases from J, the gap between germline ends came to 12 bases. The CDR3 nucleotides read TGTGCCAGCCGGGGGGAGTACTCTGGAAACACCATATATTTT. It codes for CASRGEYSGNTIYF.

The J gene is TRBJ1-5, the V gene TRBV7-2; D uncertain. CDR3 size: 13 residues. Germline assignment: CDR1 SGHTA and CDR2 FQGNSA. Trimming removed 5 bases from V and 3 bases from J, with 8 bases in between. CDR3 residues: CASSTVHNQPQHF. The CDR3, as DNA: TGTGCCAGCAGCACAGTGCACAATCAGCCCCAGCATTTT.

The V and J genes are TRBV5-4 and TRBJ1-1; the match to TRBD1 covers 10 bases. V lost 3 bases and J lost 3; bases outside the gene matches: 5. Germline V CDR1 and CDR2: SGHNT, YYREEE (reference sequence). The CDR3 has 15 amino acids. The CDR3 DNA sequence: TGTGCCAGCAGCTCGACAGGGGGCGTCGACACTGAAGCTTTCTTT. Translating gives CASSSTGGVDTEAFF. Combining the CDR3 with reference TRBV5-4 and TRBJ1-1 gives the whole variable domain ETGVTQSPTHLIKTRGQQVTLRCSSQSGHNTVSWYQQALGQGPQFIFQYYREEENGRGNFPPRFSGLQFPNYSSELNVNALELDDSALYLCASSSTGGVDTEAFFGQGTRLTVV.

This clone has just one count. This chain joins TRBV28 and TRBJ2-1, with 7 nucleotides matching TRBD2. There are 15 residues in the CDR3. Germline lookup yields CDR1 MDHEN and CDR2 SYDVKM. V lost 7 bases, J lost 2 bases, and 8 bases stayed unmatched. The CDR3 protein is CASIGGGQTYNEQFF. The CDR3 DNA is TGTGCCAGCATCGGGGGAGGGCAAACCTACAATGAGCAGTTCTTC.

Only one count was recorded for this clone. The chain employs TRBV5-4 and TRBJ1-2; D not resolved. The CDR3 is 14 amino acids. Per the germline V gene, CDR1 is SGHNT and CDR2 is YYREEE (reference sequence). Trimming took 0 bases from V and 8 from J, leaving 14 bases between them. CDR3 region: CASSLERAAYGYTF. The CDR3 DNA reads as TGTGCCAGCAGCTTGGAGAGAGCCGCGTACGGCTACACCTTC.

This clone was seen only a few times. This chain links TRBV21-1 with TRBJ1-2. TRBV21-1 is a pseudogene. CDR3 size: 14 residues. In DNA, the CDR3 is TGTGCCAGCAGCAAAGCGCTGGGGGGGTATGGCTACACCTTC. Translation: CASSKALGGYGYTF.

The CDR3 nucleotides are TGCGCCAGCAGCTTGCAACGGTTCCTGAACAATGAGCAGTTCTTC. Translated: CASSLQRFLNNEQFF. The J gene is TRBJ2-1, the V gene TRBV5-1; D is unclear. Per the germline V gene, CDR1 is SGHRS and CDR2 is YFSETQ. The CDR3 is made up of 15 amino acids. The V gene lost 1 base and the J gene lost 5 bases, with 13 bases spanning the gap.

The V and J genes are TRBV5-1 and TRBJ2-1; 11 bases map to TRBD2. Looked up from germline, CDR1 is SGHRS and CDR2 is YFSETQ. Trimming cost V 4 bases and J 8 bases; bases outside gene matches: 8. This CDR3 spans 15 amino acids. Here the CDR3 DNA reads TGCGCCAGCAGCCCCGGGACTAGCGGCGCCCATGAGCAGTTCTTC. Protein: CASSPGTSGAHEQFF.

CDR3 sequence (DNA): TGCGCCAGCAGCTTGGACAGGGGGCCTGGAAACACCATATATTTT. It encodes CASSLDRGPGNTIYF. The chain recombines TRBV5-1 with TRBJ1-3; 9 bases are a match to TRBD1. The germline V gene encodes CDR1 SGHRS and CDR2 YFSETQ. The V segment lost 0 bases and the J segment 2 bases; nucleotides outside the gene matches: 0. The CDR3 sequence is 15 residues long.

V gene TRBV9 combines with J gene TRBJ1-3; D not resolved. Germline CDR1 SGDLS, CDR2 YYNGEE. The CDR3 contains 13 residues. V was trimmed by 6 bases and J by 8 bases, leaving 15 bases between them. The CDR3 loop is CASNGPGGDTIYF. The DNA of the CDR3 is TGTGCCAGCAACGGACCGGGAGGAGACACCATATATTTT.